This entry lists 20 T cell receptor beta chains sequenced from one sample in a study of cytomegalovirus exposure and HLA in healthy donors (dated by TCRdb to about 2017). Library construction relied on the immunoSEQ multiplex PCR assay. For the multiplex PCR, a mixture combining 60 forward primers for TCR Vbeta segments and 13 reverse primers for TCR Jbeta segments was used. Here the immuneACCESS table is served through TCRdb, limited to in-frame sequences with V and J called. Missing clones are a known gap in these copies; in checked studies unresolved V genes cover under half, and the rest lacks a known reason. Recorded for this sample are tens of thousands of clones; about 82% of them occurred a single time. The ten largest clones represent about 2.9% of the sample. Sequencing was carried out using PBMCs. Receptors were obtained from a woman aged 25 to 39 in good health and CMV-seronegative.

This rearrangement joins TRBV2 to TRBJ1-5; 7 bases map to TRBD1. This CDR3 has 17 amino acids. The germline gives CDR1 SNHLY, CDR2 FYNNEI. V gave up 7 bases and J gave up 0 bases; unmatched junction bases: 12. CDR3 bases: TGTGCCAGCACCGGGACAGAGCTGAACCTTAGCAATCAGCCCCAGCATTTT. Its translation is CASTGTELNLSNQPQHF. The variable domain in full, completed from reference TRBV2 and TRBJ1-5, reads EPEVTQTPSHQVTQMGQEVILRCVPISNHLYFYWYRQILGQKVEFLVSFYNNEISEKSEIFDDQFSVERPDGSNFTLKIRSTKLEDSAMYFCASTGTELNLSNQPQHFGDGTRLSIL.

The chain employs TRBV28 and TRBJ2-2, with D possibly TRBD2 on 6 matching bases. Trimming took off 3 bases at V and 4 bases at J, with 9 bases between the two ends. Per the germline V gene, CDR1 is MDHEN and CDR2 is SYDVKM. The CDR3 sequence is 14 residues long. The CDR3 DNA is TGTGCCAGCAGTTTTCGGGGAGGCACCGGGGAGCTGTTTTTT. Protein: CASSFRGGTGELFF.

This chain joins TRBV9 and TRBJ2-5; 8 positions agree with TRBD2. The germline V gene encodes CDR1 SGDLS and CDR2 YYNGEE. The length of the CDR3 is 16 residues. The ends lost 2 bases at V and 5 bases at J; junction bases unmatched: 11. CDR3 coding DNA: TGTGCCAGCAGCGTGGGATCCGGCGGGGGGAGGGAGACCCAGTACTTC. It specifies CASSVGSGGGRETQYF.

V and J are TRBV7-8 and TRBJ2-6; TRBD1 matches at 7 bases. Germline V gene sequence: CDR1 SGHVS, CDR2 FQNEAQ. The V gene end was trimmed by 3 bases and the J gene end by 1 base; junction bases not matched to a gene: 6. The CDR3 has 17 residues. CDR3 bases: TGTGCCAGCAGCTTCAGGGGGATTGGGTCTGGGGCCAACGTCCTGACTTTC. Translation: CASSFRGIGSGANVLTF.

This clone has more than one count but fewer than ten. The rearrangement links TRBV11-2 to TRBJ2-7, with 7 bases matching TRBD1. The junction had 5 bases not matched to a gene; V was cut back by 1 base and J by 2 bases. CDR1 SGHAT and CDR2 FQNNGV come from the germline V gene. The CDR3 is 15 amino acids. CDR3 protein: CASSLGTGTAYEQYF. CDR3 sequence (DNA): TGTGCCAGCAGCTTAGGGACCGGGACAGCCTACGAGCAGTACTTC. Looking up the rest from reference TRBV11-2 and TRBJ2-7 gives the full variable domain: EAGVAQSPRYKIIEKRQSVAFWCNPISGHATLYWYQQILGQGPKLLIQFQNNGVVDDSQLPKDRFSAERLKGVDSTLKIQPAKLEDSAVYLCASSLGTGTAYEQYFGPGTRLTVT.

Concerning this clone: One junction end disagrees with the germline gene, perhaps due to a read error. CDR3 residues: CSSSSDRGQSYNEQFF. The CDR3, as DNA: TGTTCCAGCAGCTCCGACAGGGGGCAGTCCTACAATGAGCAGTTCTTC. This rearrangement joins TRBV7-9 to TRBJ2-1; 10 nucleotides line up with TRBD1. The CDR3 covers 16 residues. Germline CDR1 reads SEHNR; CDR2 reads FQNEAQ (reference sequence).

The chain links TRBV28 to TRBJ2-1; 10 bases align to TRBD1. The trim removed 7 bases at V and 2 bases at J, leaving 8 bases unmatched. This CDR3 has 16 amino acids. Germline V gives CDR1 MDHEN, CDR2 SYDVKM. CDR3 coding DNA: TGTGCCAGCACCCCCGCCGGGACAGGGGCCTACAATGAGCAGTTCTTC. Translating gives CASTPAGTGAYNEQFF. Using reference TRBV28 and TRBJ2-1 for the parts outside the CDR3, the full variable domain is DVKVTQSSRYLVKRTGEKVFLECVQDMDHENMFWYRQDPGLGLRLIYFSYDVKMKEKGDIPEGYSVSREKKERFSLILESASTNQTSMYLCASTPAGTGAYNEQFFGPGTRLTVL.

The CDR3 DNA reads TGTGCCAGCAGGGCTACTAGCCTTAGCACAGATACGCAGTATTTT. Its translation is CASRATSLSTDTQYF. The chain joins TRBV9 to TRBJ2-3; tentatively, D is TRBD2 (6 bases). The ends were cut back, 5 bases at V and 0 bases at J, with 13 bases in the middle. Germline values: CDR1 SGDLS, CDR2 YYNGEE. This CDR3 has 15 residues.

This clone was seen a handful of times. The chain couples TRBV10-3 to TRBJ1-6, with D maybe TRBD1 (5 bases). In germline, CDR1 is ENHRY, CDR2 SYGVKD. The CDR3 totals 18 residues. Trimming removed 4 bases at V and 3 bases at J, with 19 bases between. The CDR3 DNA reads as TGTGCCATCAGTGGTGTAGCGGCGGGGGATGTCTATAATTCACCCCTCCACTTT. Translated: CAISGVAAGDVYNSPLHF.

The chain uses TRBV28 and TRBJ2-6; D may be TRBD2 (6 bases). Trimming removed 3 bases at V and 3 bases at J, with 21 bases between. Germline V lookup: CDR1 MDHEN, CDR2 SYDVKM. CDR3 length: 19 amino acids. CDR3 nucleotide sequence: TGTGCCAGCAGTTTGCTCACATTCAGGAGGGTAGGTGGGGCCAACGTCCTGACTTTC. Translated: CASSLLTFRRVGGANVLTF.

The rearrangement uses TRBV2 and TRBJ2-1, with 7 bases identical to TRBD1. CDR3 length: 15 residues. Germline CDR1 reads SNHLY; CDR2 reads FYNNEI. J lost 2 bases, V lost 8 bases, and 9 bases had no gene match. CDR3 loop: CASPFRGTPYNEQFF. Here the CDR3 DNA reads TGTGCCAGCCCATTCAGGGGGACACCCTACAATGAGCAGTTCTTC.

V usage is TRBV2 and J usage is TRBJ2-7; TRBD2 matches at 10 bases. The CDR3 contains 19 residues. Germline CDR1 reads SNHLY; CDR2 reads FYNNEI. After removal of 1 base from V and 0 bases from J, the junction contained 12 bases not matched to a gene. The CDR3, as DNA: TGTGCCAGCAGTGAAGGGATAGCGGGGGGTCTACTGATCTCCTACGAGCAGTACTTC. This translates into CASSEGIAGGLLISYEQYF. Full variable domain (missing parts from reference TRBV2 and TRBJ2-7): EPEVTQTPSHQVTQMGQEVILRCVPISNHLYFYWYRQILGQKVEFLVSFYNNEISEKSEIFDDQFSVERPDGSNFTLKIRSTKLEDSAMYFCASSEGIAGGLLISYEQYFGPGTRLTVT.

The count of this clone is one. The V gene is TRBV18, the J gene TRBJ1-2; D perhaps matches TRBD1 (5 bases). Per the germline V gene, CDR1 is KGHSH and CDR2 is LQKENI. Trimming cost V 3 bases and J 4 bases, with 15 bases left between them. The CDR3 loop spans 15 amino acids. The CDR3 bases are TGTGCCAGCTCACCGGGGCAGGTCGCTAGCTATGGCTACACCTTC. Translation gives CASSPGQVASYGYTF.

The V gene is TRBV11-3, the J gene TRBJ2-3; TRBD2 aligns across 14 bases. Per the germline V gene, CDR1 is SGHNT and CDR2 is YENEEA. This CDR3 region has 15 residues. V dropped 4 bases and J dropped 6; count of bases not matched to a gene: 3. CDR3 amino acids: CASSSGLAGADTQYF. CDR3 nucleotides: TGTGCCAGCAGCTCGGGACTAGCGGGGGCGGATACGCAGTATTTT.

The chain joins TRBV30 to TRBJ2-2; 13 bases align to TRBD2. The CDR3 is made up of 16 amino acids. Germline V gene sequence: CDR1 GTSNPN, CDR2 SVGIG (reference sequence). Trimming removed 5 bases from V and 4 bases from J; junction bases left unmatched: 7. The CDR3 here is CAWALAGGPITGELFF. As DNA, the CDR3 is TGTGCCTGGGCACTAGCGGGGGGGCCGATCACCGGGGAGCTGTTTTTT.

The chain carries TRBV6-6 and TRBJ1-3; D gene uncertain. The germline V and J ends were trimmed by 1 base and 0 bases, with 4 bases remaining between them. The CDR3 is 14 residues long. Germline V gene sequence: CDR1 MNHNY, CDR2 SVGAGI (reference sequence). The CDR3 DNA is TGTGCCAGCAGTTACTATAACTCTGGAAACACCATATATTTT. Protein product: CASSYYNSGNTIYF.

DNA of the CDR3: TGTGCCAGCAGTCACCGCCAGGGGTCTGGGGCCAACGTCCTGACTTTC. Translating it yields CASSHRQGSGANVLTF. This chain connects TRBV28 to TRBJ2-6; the D gene is possibly TRBD1 (6 bases). The germline V and J ends were trimmed by 5 bases and 1 base, with 12 bases remaining between them. The CDR3 totals 16 residues. Germline CDR1 is MDHEN and CDR2 is SYDVKM.

J is TRBJ2-7 and V is TRBV10-3; possible D gene TRBD1, 5 bases. Trimming removed 4 bases at V and 0 bases at J, with 7 bases between. CDR3 size: 13 residues. In germline, CDR1 is ENHRY, CDR2 SYGVKD. The CDR3 sequence: CAISGTNSYEQYF. The CDR3 region has the DNA TGTGCCATCAGTGGGACAAACTCCTACGAGCAGTACTTC.

The chain has TRBV11-2 and TRBJ2-2, with 7 positions matching TRBD2. Germline loops: CDR1 SGHAT, CDR2 FQNNGV. The CDR3 extends over 16 amino acids. V trimming: 8 bases; J trimming: 1 base; junction bases outside the gene matches: 10. The DNA of the CDR3 is TGTGCCAGCGGATCTGGGGGGGGATGGAACACCGGGGAGCTGTTTTTT. It is translated as CASGSGGGWNTGELFF.

Only a few counts were recorded for this clone. This chain connects TRBV27 to TRBJ2-7; TRBD1 is a possible D gene (5 bases). In germline, CDR1 is MNHEY, CDR2 SMNVEV (reference sequence). The CDR3 contains 13 residues. The ends were cut back, 3 bases at V and 2 bases at J, with 8 bases in the middle. The CDR3 DNA sequence: TGTGCCAGCAGTTTTCTAGGGGCCTACGAGCAGTACTTC. Translation gives CASSFLGAYEQYF.